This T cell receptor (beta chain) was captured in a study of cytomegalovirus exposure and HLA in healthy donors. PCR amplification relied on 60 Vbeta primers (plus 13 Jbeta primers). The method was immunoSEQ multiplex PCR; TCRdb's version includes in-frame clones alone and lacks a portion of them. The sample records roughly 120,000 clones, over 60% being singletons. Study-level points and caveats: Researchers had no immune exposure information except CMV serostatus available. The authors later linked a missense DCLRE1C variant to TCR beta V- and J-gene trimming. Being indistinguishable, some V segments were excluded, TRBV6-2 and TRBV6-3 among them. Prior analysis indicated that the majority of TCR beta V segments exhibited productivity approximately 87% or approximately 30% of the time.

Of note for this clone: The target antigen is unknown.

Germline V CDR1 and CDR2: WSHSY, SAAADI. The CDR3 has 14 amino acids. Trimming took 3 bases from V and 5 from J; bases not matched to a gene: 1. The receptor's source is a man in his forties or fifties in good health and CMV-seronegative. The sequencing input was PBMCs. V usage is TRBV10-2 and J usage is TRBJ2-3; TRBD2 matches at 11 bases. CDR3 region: CASSDLAGGDTQYF. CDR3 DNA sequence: TGCGCCAGCAGTGATCTAGCGGGGGGAGATACGCAGTATTTT.